These 23 T cell receptor beta chains originate from one sample sequenced in a study of cytomegalovirus exposure and HLA in healthy donors. The protocol was immunoSEQ multiplex PCR, while the TCRdb copy is restricted to in-frame clones and leaves out a portion. The table lists under 200,000 clones, around 92% of them singletons. Sequences were obtained from PBMCs. All receptors derive from a man in his late teens or twenties in good health and CMV-seropositive.

This chain connects TRBV6-6 to TRBJ1-4; TRBD1 matches at 11 bases. Germline CDR1 is MNHNY and CDR2 is SVGAGI (reference sequence). CDR3 length equals 13 residues. J gave up 8 bases and V 6 bases, and 2 bases lay outside the gene matches. The DNA of the CDR3 is TGTGCCAGCAGAAGGGACAGGGGGGAAAAACTGTTTTTT. Protein sequence: CASRRDRGEKLFF.

This clone has just a few counts. The chain uses TRBV6-1 and TRBJ2-7; D might be TRBD2 (5 bases). Trimming cost V 8 bases and J 1 base, with 9 bases left between them. The CDR3 contains 12 residues. Germline V CDR1 and CDR2: MNHNS, SASEGT. The CDR3: CASCGLSYEQYF. CDR3 bases: TGTGCCAGCTGTGGACTGTCCTACGAGCAGTACTTC.

This chain joins TRBV29-1 and TRBJ2-4; the D gene is possibly TRBD2 (5 bases). The ends were cut back, 6 bases at V and 3 bases at J, with 18 bases in the middle. Looked up from germline, CDR1 is SQVTM and CDR2 is ANQGSEA. This CDR3 region has 15 residues. Written as DNA, the CDR3 is TGCAGCGTCGCCCTGAGGGCTCTAGGCAAAAACATTCAGTACTTC. Its translation is CSVALRALGKNIQYF. The variable domain in full, with the rest retrieved from reference TRBV29-1 and TRBJ2-4, is SAVISQKPSRDICQRGTSLTIQCQVDSQVTMMFWYRQQPGQSLTLIATANQGSEATYESGFVIDKFPISRPNLTFSTLTVSNMSPEDSSIYLCSVALRALGKNIQYFGAGTRLSVL.

This chain connects TRBV14 to TRBJ2-1, with a possible D match to TRBD1 (8 bases). Looked up from germline, CDR1 is SGHDN and CDR2 is FVKESK. V shed 5 bases and J shed 4 bases, with 15 bases lying between them. This CDR3 is 15 amino acids long. Here the CDR3 reads CASSNTGGGYNEQFF. CDR3 nucleotides: TGTGCCAGCAGCAACACAGGGGGGGGTTACAATGAGCAGTTCTTC.

CDR3 amino acids: CASSPTGIGEQFF. In nucleotides, the CDR3 is TGTGCCAGCAGCCCTACAGGGATCGGTGAGCAGTTCTTC. The rearrangement links TRBV14 to TRBJ2-1, with D perhaps matching TRBD1 (6 bases). CDR1 and CDR2 (germline): SGHDN, FVKESK. The CDR3 has 13 amino acids. V was pared by 4 bases and J by 9 bases, with 13 bases between.

This chain links TRBV2 with TRBJ2-3; 9 bases agree with TRBD1. In germline, CDR1 is SNHLY, CDR2 FYNNEI. This CDR3 has 15 amino acids. V shed 5 bases, J shed 0 bases, and the junction held 3 bases outside the gene matches. CDR3 sequence: CASSSGTGSTDTQYF. DNA for the CDR3: TGTGCCAGCAGTTCCGGGACAGGGAGCACAGATACGCAGTATTTT.

The CDR3, as DNA: TGTGCCAGCAGCCTGCGGACAGGGACTAACTATGGCTACACCTTC. The encoded protein is CASSLRTGTNYGYTF. V gene TRBV7-2 combines with J gene TRBJ1-2, with 8 positions matching TRBD1. The CDR3 totals 15 residues. V lost 5 bases to trimming and J lost 0 bases; unmatched junction nucleotides: 5. The germline V gene has CDR1 SGHTA and CDR2 FQGNSA.

There are a few counts of this clone. This chain links TRBV7-3 with TRBJ2-7, with TRBD1 matching 7 bases. Germline V lookup: CDR1 SGHTA, CDR2 FQGTGA. This CDR3 region has 14 residues. V lost 5 bases and J lost 2; bases outside the gene matches: 6. As DNA, the CDR3 is TGTGCCAGCAGCCCCCACGGGACAGCCTACGAGCAGTACTTC. This encodes CASSPHGTAYEQYF.

The J gene is TRBJ2-1, the V gene TRBV11-3; 7 nucleotides agree with TRBD2. Germline CDR1 SGHNT, CDR2 YENEEA. The CDR3 length is 15 residues. With V trimmed by 3 bases and J by 8 bases, 10 bases remained unmatched. The CDR3 reads CASSLMWEGLHEQFF. In DNA form, the CDR3 reads TGTGCCAGCAGCTTGATGTGGGAGGGCCTCCATGAGCAGTTCTTC.

The genes are TRBV28 and TRBJ2-4; 7 bases line up with TRBD2. Trimming cost V 2 bases and J 3 bases; bases outside gene matches: 1. CDR1 is MDHEN, CDR2 SYDVKM, per germline. The CDR3 is 14 residues long. The CDR3 loop is CASSLAGVKNIQYF. CDR3 DNA: TGTGCCAGCAGTTTAGCGGGAGTCAAAAACATTCAGTACTTC.

The J gene is TRBJ2-7, the V gene TRBV10-1; maybe TRBD2 (5 bases). The germline V gene encodes CDR1 WNHNN and CDR2 SYGVQD (reference sequence). The CDR3 is 19 residues long. The ends were cut back, 2 bases at V and 0 bases at J, with 23 bases in the middle. The CDR3 reads CASSEPTARRSKSSYEQYF. CDR3 sequence (DNA): TGCGCCAGCAGTGAGCCAACGGCTAGGAGGAGCAAGAGCTCCTACGAGCAGTACTTC.

The chain carries TRBV5-1 and TRBJ2-7, with D tentatively TRBD1 (6 bases). The germline V gene encodes CDR1 SGHRS and CDR2 YFSETQ. The CDR3 extends over 14 amino acids. Trimming took 3 bases from V and 0 from J, leaving 10 bases between them. CDR3 protein: CASSWDTSSYEQYF. The CDR3 DNA sequence: TGCGCCAGCAGCTGGGACACGAGCTCCTACGAGCAGTACTTC.

This chain links TRBV27 with TRBJ2-1, with 9 bases lining up with TRBD2. From germline, CDR1 is MNHEY and CDR2 SMNVEV (reference sequence). The V gene end was trimmed by 6 bases and the J gene end by 7 bases; junction bases not matched to a gene: 13. The CDR3 totals 16 residues. The CDR3 DNA reads as TGTGCCAGCAGCCCGTCCTTAGCGGGAGTCATTAATGAGCAGTTCTTC. Residues: CASSPSLAGVINEQFF.

This clone appeared once. This sequence joins TRBV18 and TRBJ2-1; a weak D match, TRBD1 (5 bases). The V gene lost 3 bases and the J gene lost 5 bases, with 14 bases spanning the gap. CDR1 and CDR2 (germline): KGHSH, LQKENI. The CDR3 runs 15 residues. The CDR3 spells CASSPSDIKHNEQFF. The CDR3 coding sequence is TGTGCCAGCTCACCTTCGGACATTAAACACAATGAGCAGTTCTTC.

V is TRBV7-3 and J is TRBJ2-2; 9 nucleotides line up with TRBD1. Trimming took 4 bases from V and 6 from J; bases not matched to a gene: 6. This CDR3 region has 15 residues. The germline gives CDR1 SGHTA, CDR2 FQGTGA. The CDR3 bases are TGTGCCAGCAGCTCCGGGACAGGGATAGCCGGGGAGCTGTTTTTT. It codes for CASSSGTGIAGELFF.

This chain links TRBV18 with TRBJ2-5; 7 bases align to TRBD1. V dropped 2 bases and J dropped 2; count of bases not matched to a gene: 5. This CDR3 spans 15 amino acids. Per germline, CDR1 KGHSH and CDR2 LQKENI. The CDR3 DNA is TGTGCCAGCTCACCATCGCAGGGACAGCAAGAGACCCAGTACTTC. This sequence encodes CASSPSQGQQETQYF. Full variable domain (remainder filled in from reference TRBV18 and TRBJ2-5): NAGVMQNPRHLVRRRGQEARLRCSPMKGHSHVYWYRQLPEEGLKFMVYLQKENIIDESGMPKERFSAEFPKEGPSILRIQQVVRGDSAAYFCASSPSQGQQETQYFGPGTRLLVL.

The V and J genes are TRBV5-8 and TRBJ2-1; tentative D call: TRBD1 (6 bases). CDR3 length equals 18 residues. Trimming pared 0 bases from V and 6 bases from J, leaving 22 bases between. The germline V gene encodes CDR1 SGHTS and CDR2 YDEGEE. CDR3 region: CASSLGDNLWGFSNEQFF. DNA of the CDR3: TGTGCCAGCAGCTTGGGGGACAACCTATGGGGGTTCAGCAATGAGCAGTTCTTC.

The chain employs TRBV5-4 and TRBJ2-1, with 9 bases lining up with TRBD2. V gave up 6 bases and J gave up 0 bases; unmatched junction bases: 4. Germline lookup yields CDR1 SGHNT and CDR2 YYREEE (reference sequence). CDR3 size: 15 residues. In DNA form, the CDR3 reads TGTGCCAGCACCCTTAGCGGGAGCTCCTACAATGAGCAGTTCTTC. It is translated as CASTLSGSSYNEQFF.

The CDR3, as DNA: TGCGCCAGCAGCTTAAGCGGGAGTGACACAGATACGCAGTATTTT. This translates into CASSLSGSDTDTQYF. The V call is TRBV5-1, the J call TRBJ2-3, with TRBD2 matching 8 bases. Looked up from germline, CDR1 is SGHRS and CDR2 is YFSETQ. V shed 2 bases, J shed 2 bases, and the junction held 4 bases outside the gene matches. The CDR3 is 15 amino acids.

J is TRBJ2-7 and V is TRBV28; D not resolved. V was trimmed by 3 bases and J by 0 bases, leaving 15 bases between them. Germline V gene lookup returns CDR1 MDHEN and CDR2 SYDVKM. The CDR3 has 16 residues. CDR3 sequence (DNA): TGTGCCAGCAGTTTCCCACCGTACCAAGCCTCCTACGAGCAGTACTTC. Protein: CASSFPPYQASYEQYF. Complete variable domain (other parts from reference TRBV28 and TRBJ2-7): DVKVTQSSRYLVKRTGEKVFLECVQDMDHENMFWYRQDPGLGLRLIYFSYDVKMKEKGDIPEGYSVSREKKERFSLILESASTNQTSMYLCASSFPPYQASYEQYFGPGTRLTVT.

As for this clone: Within the sample, other DNA sequences also encode this same CDR3. The rearrangement joins TRBV5-4 to TRBJ2-7; 7 nucleotides align to TRBD1. Trimming took 4 bases from V and 2 from J; bases not matched to a gene: 3. The CDR3 length is 13 residues. CDR1 SGHNT and CDR2 YYREEE come from the germline V gene (reference sequence). Here the CDR3 reads CASSTGTAYEQYF. CDR3 bases: TGTGCCAGCAGCACGGGGACAGCCTACGAGCAGTACTTC.

V usage is TRBV18 and J usage is TRBJ2-5, with a possible D match to TRBD1 (5 bases). Germline V gene data show CDR1 as KGHSH and CDR2 as LQKENI. The CDR3 has 14 amino acids. The ends were cut back, 2 bases at V and 0 bases at J, with 7 bases in the middle. In nucleotides, the CDR3 is TGTGCCAGCTCACCAAGACAGAACCAAGAGACCCAGTACTTC. Translating it yields CASSPRQNQETQYF. Variable domain in full (rest from reference TRBV18 and TRBJ2-5): NAGVMQNPRHLVRRRGQEARLRCSPMKGHSHVYWYRQLPEEGLKFMVYLQKENIIDESGMPKERFSAEFPKEGPSILRIQQVVRGDSAAYFCASSPRQNQETQYFGPGTRLLVL.

This rearrangement joins TRBV15 to TRBJ2-7; 7 positions match TRBD2. The germline V gene encodes CDR1 LNHNV and CDR2 YYDKDF (reference sequence). V dropped 1 base and J dropped 7; count of bases not matched to a gene: 10. The CDR3 runs 15 residues. In nucleotides, the CDR3 is TGTGCCACCAGCAGAGTCGCGGGAGAAGGTGGAGAGCAGTACTTC. Translation: CATSRVAGEGGEQYF.